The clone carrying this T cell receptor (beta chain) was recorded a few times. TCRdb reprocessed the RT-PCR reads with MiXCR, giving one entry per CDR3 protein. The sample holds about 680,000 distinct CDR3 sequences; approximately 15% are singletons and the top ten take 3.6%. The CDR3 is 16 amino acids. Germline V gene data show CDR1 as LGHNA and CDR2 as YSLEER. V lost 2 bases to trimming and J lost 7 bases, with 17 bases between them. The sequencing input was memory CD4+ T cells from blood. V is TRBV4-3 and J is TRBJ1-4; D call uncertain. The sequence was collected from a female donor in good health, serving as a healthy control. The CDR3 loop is CASSQTLGSLGEKLFF. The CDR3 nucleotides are TGCGCCAGCAGCCAAACGCTCGGGAGCTTGGGTGAAAAACTGTTTTTT.